What follows are 21 T cell receptor beta chains derived from one specimen sequenced in a study of T cells in Graves' hyperthyroidism and ophthalmopathy. TCR beta CDR3 regions were amplified from RNA transcripts. Initially, a first-round RT-PCR of the TCR CDR3 employed the HTBI primer set. TCRdb fed the multiplex PCR reads into MiXCR, producing one record per CDR3 protein. The repertoire has fewer than 500,000 distinct CDR3 sequences, roughly 15% of them found once; the top ten carry roughly 13%. The sequencing sample was made of blood. These receptors originate from a man younger than 30 with Graves' ophthalmopathy.

This clonotype has only a few counts. The chain recombines TRBV3-1 with TRBJ1-2; D gene unclear. CDR3 length: 14 amino acids. Germline V gene data show CDR1 as LGHDT and CDR2 as YNNKEL (reference sequence). Trimming left V 0 bases short and J 5 bases short, with 10 bases between. CDR3 nucleotide sequence: TGTGCCAGCAGCCAAGATTCGGTCGTGTATGGCTACACCTTC. Its translation is CASSQDSVVYGYTF.

This clonotype was observed a handful of times. V gene TRBV30 combines with J gene TRBJ2-7; 8 nucleotides align to TRBD2. CDR3 length: 11 amino acids. The germline V gene encodes CDR1 GTSNPN and CDR2 SVGIG (reference sequence). V shed 5 bases, J shed 5 bases, and the junction held 2 bases outside the gene matches. The CDR3 region is CAWGGGHEQYF. Here the CDR3 DNA reads TGTGCCTGGGGCGGGGGGCACGAGCAGTACTTC.

This clonotype was observed at least ten times. The rearrangement joins TRBV5-1 to TRBJ2-7; perhaps TRBD1 as D (5 bases). The germline V gene has CDR1 SGHRS and CDR2 YFSETQ. The V end lost 5 bases, the J end lost 2 bases, and 11 bases lay between the germline ends. CDR3 length: 13 amino acids. In DNA, the CDR3 is TGCGCCAGCAGTTCGGACAACACCTACGAGCAGTACTTC. Translation: CASSSDNTYEQYF.

About this clonotype itself: One base away lies a much larger clone, so this may be a sequencing read error. The chain has TRBV14 and TRBJ2-7; 8 nucleotides line up with TRBD2. Germline loops: CDR1 SGHDN, CDR2 FVKESK. The CDR3 sequence is 15 residues long. V lost 5 bases, J lost 3 bases, and 9 bases stayed unmatched. Here the CDR3 reads CASSERTSWNYEQYF. CDR3 sequence (DNA): TGTGCCAGCAGCGAACGGACTAGCTGGAACTACGAGCAGTACTTC.

At least ten counts were recorded for this clonotype. The chain combines TRBV7-8 with TRBJ2-3, with TRBD1 identical over 10 bases. Per germline, CDR1 SGHVS and CDR2 FQNEAQ. This CDR3 contains 16 residues. V shed 2 bases, J shed 2 bases, and the junction held 4 bases outside the gene matches. The CDR3 nucleotides are TGTGCCAGCAGCTTATTTGGGACAGGGGTCACAGATACGCAGTATTTT. Protein sequence: CASSLFGTGVTDTQYF.

The chain is built from TRBV7-9 and TRBJ1-3; tentative D call: TRBD1 (5 bases). The V gene's germline CDR1 is SEHNR and CDR2 FQNEAQ (reference sequence). V dropped 5 bases and J dropped 0 bases, with 17 bases sitting between them. This CDR3 has 17 amino acids. This CDR3 reads CASSAGPPRSSGNTIYF. The CDR3 DNA reads TGTGCCAGCAGCGCGGGACCGCCGAGAAGCTCTGGAAACACCATATATTTT.

The chain carries TRBV7-9 and TRBJ1-3, with D perhaps matching TRBD1 (6 bases). The germline CDR1 and CDR2 sequences are SEHNR and FQNEAQ (reference sequence). This CDR3 comprises 16 residues. V was cut by 7 bases and J by 0 bases, with 16 bases left in between. The CDR3 coding sequence is TGTGCCAGCAAATACGGGGGGCCCCTCTCTGGAAACACCATATATTTT. This sequence encodes CASKYGGPLSGNTIYF.

This clonotype was detected many times. The rearrangement uses TRBV12-3 or TRBV12-4 and TRBJ2-1; TRBD2 aligns across 10 bases. Trimming took 4 bases from V and 5 from J; bases not matched to a gene: 11. The CDR3 length is 17 residues. The CDR3 region has the DNA TGTGCCAGCAGTTCCACTCACCGGCTAGCGGGGGACAATGAGCAGTTCTTC. It yields the protein CASSSTHRLAGDNEQFF.

Ten or more counts support this clonotype. The rearrangement joins TRBV10-3 to TRBJ1-4, with TRBD1 identical over 8 bases. Germline-derived CDR1 and CDR2 are ENHRY and SYGVKD. The CDR3 contains 17 residues. J gave up 7 bases and V 0 bases, and 10 bases lay outside the gene matches. The CDR3 DNA sequence: TGTGCCATCAGTGAGTCTAATGCGGGACAGGCGGGTGAAAAACTGTTTTTT. Translating gives CAISESNAGQAGEKLFF.

The sample holds many counts of this clonotype. The chain couples TRBV27 to TRBJ2-5; 15 positions match TRBD2. J was trimmed by 5 bases and V by 3 bases; bases with no gene match: 10. Germline V gene sequence: CDR1 MNHEY, CDR2 SMNVEV (reference sequence). This CDR3 region has 18 residues. CDR3 residues: CASSFPGLAGGQRETQYF. CDR3 DNA: TGTGCCAGCAGTTTCCCTGGACTAGCGGGAGGGCAACGGGAGACCCAGTACTTC.

The V gene is TRBV18, the J gene TRBJ2-7; a possible D gene is TRBD1 (5 bases). Trimming removed 3 bases at V and 1 base at J, with 7 bases between. CDR1 and CDR2 (germline): KGHSH, LQKENI. This CDR3 comprises 13 residues. The CDR3 nucleotides are TGTGCCAGCTCACCGGACACTTCCTACGAGCAGTACTTC. It is translated as CASSPDTSYEQYF. Drawing the rest from reference TRBV18 and TRBJ2-7, the complete variable domain is NAGVMQNPRHLVRRRGQEARLRCSPMKGHSHVYWYRQLPEEGLKFMVYLQKENIIDESGMPKERFSAEFPKEGPSILRIQQVVRGDSAAYFCASSPDTSYEQYFGPGTRLTVT.

In its sample, this clonotype was seen many times. J is TRBJ1-1 and V is TRBV3-1, with a weak D call TRBD1 (5 bases). Germline V gene sequence: CDR1 LGHDT, CDR2 YNNKEL (reference sequence). This CDR3 has 14 amino acids. The ends were cut back, 2 bases at V and 4 bases at J, with 11 bases in the middle. CDR3: CASSQPGGGTEAFF. The CDR3 DNA is TGTGCCAGCAGCCAACCGGGGGGAGGCACTGAAGCTTTCTTT.

The table lists this clonotype with many counts. The chain has TRBV9 and TRBJ2-7; a weak D match, TRBD2 (5 bases). Germline assignment: CDR1 SGDLS and CDR2 YYNGEE. The CDR3 has 18 amino acids. V shed 2 bases and J shed 3 bases, with 24 bases lying between them. CDR3 in DNA: TGTGCCAGCAGCGTCGGACCATCCGGGCCCGGGGTCCACTACGAGCAGTACTTC. As protein: CASSVGPSGPGVHYEQYF.

This clonotype showed up just a few times. A single base separates this from a much larger clone, so it may be a read error. This chain joins TRBV12-3 or TRBV12-4 and TRBJ2-1; TRBD2 aligns across 9 bases. The CDR3 covers 14 residues. Losses at the gene ends were 5 bases for V and 10 bases for J; bases not matched to a gene: 9. DNA of the CDR3: TGTGCCAGCAGTGGGACTAGCACCCCAGCGGAGCAGTTCTTC. Translating it yields CASSGTSTPAEQFF.

At least ten counts were recorded for this clonotype. The chain links TRBV2 to TRBJ1-1; 12 bases agree with TRBD1. CDR1 SNHLY and CDR2 FYNNEI come from the germline V gene. This CDR3 is built from 14 residues. Losses at the gene ends were 6 bases for V and 4 bases for J; bases not matched to a gene: 3. DNA for the CDR3: TGTGCCAGCAGGGGACAGGGGGCAATCACTGAAGCTTTCTTT. Protein: CASRGQGAITEAFF.

Many counts were recorded for this clonotype. The genes are TRBV6-5 and TRBJ2-7; no firm D call. Germline lookup yields CDR1 MNHEY and CDR2 SVGAGI. Trimming took 0 bases from V and 3 from J, leaving 9 bases between them. The length of the CDR3 is 14 residues. In DNA form, the CDR3 reads TGTGCCAGCAGTTACTCTGGGGTCGTCTACGAGCAGTACTTC. Translated, it gives CASSYSGVVYEQYF.

This clonotype was counted at least ten times. V usage is TRBV18 and J usage is TRBJ1-2; 7 nucleotides line up with TRBD1. Per the germline V gene, CDR1 is KGHSH and CDR2 is LQKENI. This CDR3 contains 13 residues. Germline trimming cut 3 bases from V and 8 bases from J; bases unmatched to any gene: 6. For the CDR3, the DNA is TGTGCCAGCTCACCGACAGGGACCGGGGGCTACACCTTC. Its protein product is CASSPTGTGGYTF.

This clonotype was picked up a small number of times. The chain joins TRBV11-2 to TRBJ2-2, with 8 nucleotides matching TRBD1. The CDR3 runs 15 residues. V trimming: 1 base; J trimming: 4 bases; junction bases outside the gene matches: 2. Germline values: CDR1 SGHAT, CDR2 FQNNGV. CDR3 DNA: TGTGCCAGCAGCTTAGTCAGGGGGCTCACCGGGGAGCTGTTTTTT. Translating gives CASSLVRGLTGELFF.

This sequence joins TRBV29-1 and TRBJ2-7; perhaps TRBD1 as D (6 bases). CDR1 is SQVTM, CDR2 ANQGSEA, per germline. The V end was cut by 6 bases, the J end by 3 bases, with 18 bases between. This CDR3 has 14 residues. CDR3 protein: CSVTGTNSLYEQYF. The CDR3 DNA reads TGCAGCGTAACCGGGACAAACTCACTCTACGAGCAGTACTTC.

The rearrangement links TRBV20-1 to TRBJ2-1, with 9 nucleotides matching TRBD2. With 0 bases clipped from V and 2 bases from J, the junction kept 8 bases outside the gene matches. The CDR3 is 17 amino acids. Germline V gives CDR1 DFQATT, CDR2 SNEGSKA (reference sequence). Here the CDR3 DNA reads TGCAGTGCTAGAGAGTCAGGAGCGGGAGGCCCCTACAATGAGCAGTTCTTC. It specifies CSARESGAGGPYNEQFF.

This clonotype was seen at least ten times. The rearrangement joins TRBV12-3 or TRBV12-4 to TRBJ2-3; a possible D gene is TRBD1 (6 bases). Trimming shortened V by 6 bases and J by 3 bases, and 19 bases separated the two germline ends. The CDR3 sequence is 16 residues long. CDR3 amino acids: CASSRRGQTFTDTQYF. The CDR3 nucleotides read TGTGCCAGCAGCCGACGCGGACAGACTTTTACAGATACGCAGTATTTT.